This entry lists 27 T cell receptor beta chains sequenced from one sample in a study of T cells after yellow fever vaccination (dated by TCRdb to about 2019). The sample's treatment or condition label, in plain terms: live attenuated yellow fever vaccine strain. Libraries were constructed by 5' RACE. Reads for this sample came from an Illumina NovaSeq 6000. TCRdb trimmed the raw reads at Q25, called clones with MiXCR and kept productive beta chains. Each CDR3 protein appears once, grouped with its most common genes and DNA. The table for this sample lists 85,000 to 100,000 distinct CDR3 sequences; 4.5% to 6% of them were counted only once. The top ten hold roughly 41% of the sample. This specimen was CD8+ T cells sorted from PBMCs, taken 10 days after the yellow fever booster vaccination. The receptors here all came from a man younger than 30 who received the YFV17D yellow fever vaccine.

The V and J genes are TRBV4-2 and TRBJ1-2; maybe TRBD1 (6 bases). Germline V gene sequence: CDR1 LGHNA, CDR2 YNFKEQ. This CDR3 has 17 residues. V was trimmed by 0 bases and J by 6 bases, leaving 20 bases between them. CDR3 sequence reads: CASSQEQEEGDVNGYTF. The CDR3 DNA reads TGTGCCAGCAGCCAAGAACAAGAGGAGGGGGATGTCAATGGCTACACCTTC.

This clonotype has ten or more counts. V is TRBV5-1 and J is TRBJ2-1, with 8 bases matching TRBD1. CDR1 and CDR2 (germline): SGHRS, YFSETQ. Germline trimming cut 1 base from V and 8 bases from J; bases unmatched to any gene: 8. This CDR3 is built from 15 residues. CDR3 loop: CASSLLQGVGDEQFF. In DNA, the CDR3 is TGCGCCAGCAGCTTGTTACAGGGGGTAGGTGATGAGCAGTTCTTC.

This clonotype was counted between two and nine times. The chain couples TRBV12-3 or TRBV12-4 to TRBJ2-3; D tentatively reads TRBD1 or TRBD2 (5 bases each). The CDR3 length is 16 residues. V lost 3 bases to trimming and J lost 6 bases, with 19 bases between them. Written as DNA, the CDR3 is TGTGCCAGCAGTTTCCCGCCGAGGGGAAAAGGGGATACGCAGTATTTT. Amino acid sequence: CASSFPPRGKGDTQYF.

This clonotype was observed a few times. This chain joins TRBV5-5 and TRBJ1-3; the D is unclear. Germline V gene lookup returns CDR1 SGHKS and CDR2 YYEKEE (reference sequence). The CDR3 sequence is 16 residues long. V was pared by 0 bases and J by 0 bases, with 10 bases between. The DNA of the CDR3 is TGTGCCAGCAGCTTGGCCGTCGCAGCCTCTGGAAACACCATATATTTT. Its translation is CASSLAVAASGNTIYF.

This clonotype occurred a few times. This rearrangement joins TRBV7-2 to TRBJ2-2, with 8 positions matching TRBD2. Germline CDR1 SGHTA, CDR2 FQGNSA. This CDR3 region has 15 residues. The V and J ends lost 8 bases and 5 bases, in that order; junction bases with no gene match: 10. The DNA of the CDR3 is TGTGCCAGCGAGGCCAGCGGGGGATTTACCGGGGAGCTGTTTTTT. This gives the protein CASEASGGFTGELFF.

This clonotype was observed many times. This chain links TRBV14 with TRBJ2-2; no clear D. V was pared by 0 bases and J by 4 bases, with 12 bases between. In germline, CDR1 is SGHDN, CDR2 FVKESK. The CDR3 sequence is 16 residues long. DNA for the CDR3: TGTGCCAGCAGCCAAGATCGGTTGCCAATCACCGGGGAGCTGTTTTTT. Translated, it gives CASSQDRLPITGELFF.

This clonotype was found a few times. The rearrangement uses TRBV4-1 and TRBJ2-2, with D possibly TRBD1 on 6 matching bases. V was shortened by 2 bases and J by 7 bases, with 17 bases between the two germline ends. Per germline, CDR1 MGHRA and CDR2 YSYEKL. This CDR3 region has 16 residues. The CDR3 sequence is CASSQMGTGSFGELFF. CDR3 bases: TGCGCCAGCAGCCAAATGGGCACAGGGAGTTTCGGGGAGCTGTTTTTT.

This chain links TRBV4-3 with TRBJ1-1; D uncertain. Germline V gene sequence: CDR1 LGHNA, CDR2 YSLEER. The CDR3 contains 13 residues. Trimming removed 0 bases from V and 7 bases from J, with 9 bases in between. CDR3: CASSQDTVDEAFF. The CDR3 nucleotides are TGCGCCAGCAGCCAAGATACAGTGGATGAAGCTTTCTTT.

This clonotype was observed a few times. J is TRBJ1-4 and V is TRBV5-1; the D gene is possibly TRBD1 (5 bases). Germline V CDR1 and CDR2: SGHRS, YFSETQ. CDR3 length: 17 amino acids. Trimming cost V 4 bases and J 8 bases, with 24 bases left between them. CDR3 bases: TGCGCCAGCAGCCCCCGGGACCTAGGAAGGTCGAAGGAAAAACTGTTTTTT. It translates to CASSPRDLGRSKEKLFF.

This clonotype was seen more than once but under ten times. The CDR3 protein is CASSQPDYTDTQYF. DNA for the CDR3: TGTGCCAGCAGCCAACCGGACTACACAGATACGCAGTATTTT. The gene calls are TRBV5-4 and TRBJ2-3; tentatively, D is TRBD2 (6 bases). CDR3 length: 14 residues. Germline CDR1 is SGHNT and CDR2 is YYREEE (reference sequence). Trimming pared 4 bases from V and 2 bases from J, leaving 11 bases between.

In this sample, this clonotype turned up many times. The rearrangement joins TRBV12-5 to TRBJ1-2; no clear D. This CDR3 contains 12 residues. Trimming took 1 base from V and 6 from J, leaving 6 bases between them. CDR1 is LGHNT, CDR2 FRNRAP, per germline. Here the CDR3 DNA reads TGTGCTAGTGGTTTGGGCGCCGATGGCTACACCTTC. Amino acids: CASGLGADGYTF.

This clonotype was recorded a few times. The V call is TRBV7-8, the J call TRBJ1-5; maybe TRBD1 (5 bases). V lost 3 bases to trimming and J lost 5 bases, with 17 bases between them. The CDR3 extends over 16 amino acids. Germline V gene data show CDR1 as SGHVS and CDR2 as FQNEAQ. The CDR3 nucleotides read TGTGCCAGCAGCTTTCCCATGGGCAGGGATCATCAGCCCCAGCATTTT. It yields the protein CASSFPMGRDHQPQHF. The complete variable domain, with remaining parts taken from reference TRBV7-8 and TRBJ1-5, reads GAGVSQSPRYKVAKRGQDVALRCDPISGHVSLFWYQQALGQGPEFLTYFQNEAQLDKSGLPSDRFFAERPEGSVSTLKIQRTQQEDSAVYLCASSFPMGRDHQPQHFGDGTRLSIL.

In its sample, this clonotype was seen a few times. The V gene is TRBV6-5, the J gene TRBJ2-1, with D maybe TRBD1 (5 bases). CDR1 and CDR2 (germline): MNHEY, SVGAGI. Trimming removed 2 bases from V and 7 bases from J, with 6 bases in between. CDR3 length: 12 amino acids. CDR3 residues: CASSYQGNEQFF. The CDR3 DNA reads as TGTGCCAGCAGTTACCAGGGTAATGAGCAGTTCTTC.

This clonotype came up many times. The chain uses TRBV4-3 and TRBJ2-1; D remains ambiguous. This CDR3 is built from 16 residues. Germline CDR1 LGHNA, CDR2 YSLEER. V lost 1 base and J 0 bases, leaving 10 bases between the germline ends. The CDR3 protein is CASSQVYGGSYNEQFF. The CDR3 nucleotides read TGCGCCAGCAGCCAAGTTTACGGTGGCTCCTACAATGAGCAGTTCTTC.

This rearrangement joins TRBV24-1 to TRBJ2-2; 7 nucleotides line up with TRBD1. Germline assignment: CDR1 KGHDR and CDR2 SFDVKD. J was trimmed by 3 bases and V by 4 bases; bases with no gene match: 7. CDR3 length: 16 residues. CDR3 loop: CATSDSTGLDTGELFF. The CDR3 DNA follows: TGTGCCACCAGTGACTCGACAGGGTTGGACACCGGGGAGCTGTTTTTT.

This clonotype was recorded many times. The chain has TRBV6-2 or TRBV6-3 and TRBJ1-1; D ambiguous. Germline V gene sequence: CDR1 MNHEY, CDR2 SVGEGT. CDR3 length equals 13 residues. With 7 bases removed from V and 4 bases from J, the gap between germline ends came to 13 bases. The CDR3 DNA follows: TGTGCCAGCAACACCAACTGGGGCACTGAAGCTTTCTTT. Amino acid sequence: CASNTNWGTEAFF.

The chain couples TRBV12-3 or TRBV12-4 to TRBJ1-2, with D tentatively TRBD1 (6 bases). CDR3 length equals 14 residues. Trimming removed 7 bases at V and 1 base at J, with 13 bases between. The CDR3 loop is CASTREGGNYGYTF. The CDR3 DNA follows: TGTGCCAGCACCCGGGAGGGGGGTAACTATGGCTACACCTTC.

V is TRBV29-1 and J is TRBJ2-1; D is unclear. The CDR3 contains 14 residues. Looked up from germline, CDR1 is SQVTM and CDR2 is ANQGSEA. V lost 7 bases and J 3 bases, leaving 16 bases between the germline ends. CDR3 DNA: TGCAGCGCCGCAGGCTTCCTGGGCTACAATGAGCAGTTCTTC. It yields the protein CSAAGFLGYNEQFF.

The chain uses TRBV18 and TRBJ2-5; tentatively, D is TRBD2 (5 bases). Germline CDR1 reads KGHSH; CDR2 reads LQKENI. This CDR3 spans 14 amino acids. Trimming stripped 6 bases from V and 1 base from J, with 12 bases between. The CDR3 protein is CASSLLDTQETQYF. CDR3 sequence (DNA): TGTGCCAGCTCTCTACTAGATACCCAAGAGACCCAGTACTTC.

The gene calls are TRBV5-5 and TRBJ1-2; D is unclear. Germline assignment: CDR1 SGHKS and CDR2 YYEKEE (reference sequence). This CDR3 is built from 14 residues. V lost 0 bases and J 6 bases, leaving 12 bases between the germline ends. The CDR3 spells CASSLERARNGYTF. The CDR3 region has the DNA TGTGCCAGCAGCTTGGAGAGGGCCAGAAATGGCTACACCTTC. The full variable domain, with the rest looked up from reference TRBV5-5 and TRBJ1-2, is DAGVTQSPTHLIKTRGQQVTLRCSPISGHKSVSWYQQVLGQGPQFIFQYYEKEERGRGNFPDRFSARQFPNYSSELNVNALLLGDSALYLCASSLERARNGYTFGSGTRLTVV.

A few counts support this clonotype. This rearrangement joins TRBV5-1 to TRBJ2-3; D is perhaps TRBD1 or TRBD2 (5 bases each). The germline V gene encodes CDR1 SGHRS and CDR2 YFSETQ. With 7 bases removed from V and 6 bases from J, the gap between germline ends came to 21 bases. This CDR3 contains 15 residues. The CDR3 coding sequence is TGCGCCAGCCGGGGACCGGGTTCCCTCGGGGATACGCAGTATTTT. Encoded protein: CASRGPGSLGDTQYF.

This clonotype was counted only a few times. The chain is built from TRBV20-1 and TRBJ2-7; 8 bases line up with TRBD1. The trim removed 8 bases at V and 4 bases at J, leaving 10 bases unmatched. This CDR3 is 13 amino acids long. The germline V gene has CDR1 DFQATT and CDR2 SNEGSKA (reference sequence). CDR3 nucleotide sequence: TGCAGTCCCTGGGGACAGGACATTTACGAGCAGTACGTC. This translates into CSPWGQDIYEQYV.

The V gene is TRBV4-3, the J gene TRBJ2-2; TRBD1 matches at 8 bases. J lost 2 bases, V lost 1 base, and 6 bases had no gene match. In germline, CDR1 is LGHNA, CDR2 YSLEER. The CDR3 is made up of 17 amino acids. Here the CDR3 DNA reads TGCGCCAGCAGCCAAGCACAGGGGGTGATCAACACCGGGGAGCTGTTTTTT. It yields the protein CASSQAQGVINTGELFF.

The V call is TRBV19, the J call TRBJ1-2, with 7 bases lining up with TRBD1. The CDR3 contains 15 residues. With V trimmed by 6 bases and J by 2 bases, 9 bases remained unmatched. CDR1 and CDR2 (germline): LNHDA, SQIVND (reference sequence). CDR3 sequence reads: CASSSLRGQNYGYTF. As DNA, the CDR3 is TGTGCCAGTAGCTCCTTACGGGGACAGAACTATGGCTACACCTTC.

The V gene is TRBV6-5, the J gene TRBJ2-7; 7 bases agree with TRBD1. V trimming: 8 bases; J trimming: 0 bases; junction bases outside the gene matches: 7. In germline, CDR1 is MNHEY, CDR2 SVGAGI. CDR3 size: 14 residues. The CDR3 region is CASRRQGSSYEQYV. The CDR3, as DNA: TGTGCCAGCCGTCGACAGGGTAGCTCCTACGAGCAGTACGTC.

About this clonotype: This may stem from a read error, because a much larger clone lies one nucleotide away. V and J are TRBV27 and TRBJ2-2, with a weak D call TRBD2 (6 bases). CDR3 length: 15 amino acids. Germline V gives CDR1 MNHEY, CDR2 SMNVEV (reference sequence). CDR3 DNA: TGTGCCAGCAGTTTATCGGTCAGCCACTTCGGGGAGGTGTTTTTT. Its protein is CASSLSVSHFGEVFF.

This clonotype was found many times. V and J are TRBV3-1 and TRBJ1-5; no clear D gene. The V gene's germline CDR1 is LGHDT and CDR2 YNNKEL (reference sequence). The ends were cut back, 4 bases at V and 0 bases at J, with 10 bases in the middle. This CDR3 has 15 amino acids. The CDR3 DNA follows: TGTGCCAGCAGCCCGGGAGTGAATAGCAATCAGCCCCAGCATTTT. This codes for CASSPGVNSNQPQHF.